A selection of T cell receptor beta chains follows, all from one sample in a study of T-cell reconstitution after alpha-beta-depleted transplantation in children. From the PCR reads, TCRdb called clonotypes with MiXCR, one entry per CDR3 protein. The data show approximately 20,000 distinct CDR3 sequences, over 10% seen once. Sequenced here: PBMCs, mostly from graft donor cells, sampled 60 days after TCRalphabeta/CD19-depleted stem cell transplant. Receptors originate from a female patient aged 2-15 years who had a stem cell transplant for congenital amegakaryocytic thrombocytopenia, so the T cells may come from the graft donor. Each CDR3 is given with its conserved first and last residue. D genes are given only for firm matches. A clone size is listed for some rows: how often the clone was seen (once, few, many), or a class if it is expanded.

>TRBD2|TRBV7-9|TRBJ2-5|many
CASSLGTSGSFRETQYF
TGTGCCAGCAGCTTAGGGACTAGCGGGAGCTTCCGAGAGACCCAGTACTTC
>TRBD1|TRBV29-1|TRBJ2-3|many
CSVEGQGAYTQYF
TGCAGCGTTGAAGGACAGGGGGCATATACGCAGTATTTT
>.|TRBV5-1|TRBJ2-5|many
CASSLVSRSEETQYF
TGCGCCAGCAGCTTGGTATCCCGCAGCGAAGAGACCCAGTACTTC
>TRBD1|TRBV2|TRBJ1-5|many
CASSSGTGGFNQPQHF
TGTGCCAGCAGCTCCGGGACAGGGGGTTTCAATCAGCCCCAGCATTTT
>TRBD1|TRBV20-1|TRBJ2-1|many
CSARDRGSYNEQFF
TGCAGTGCTAGGGACAGGGGATCATACAATGAGCAGTTCTTC
>.|TRBV3-1|TRBJ1-2|.
CAVSSGRVNYGYTF
TGTGCCGTATCTTCGGGACGGGTTAACTATGGCTACACCTTC
>TRBD2|TRBV20-1|TRBJ2-1|many
CSARDWTSPYNEQFF
TGCAGTGCTAGAGATTGGACTAGCCCCTACAATGAGCAGTTCTTC
>.|TRBV14|TRBJ2-7|.
CASSPGQLRYEQYF
TGTGCCAGCAGCCCTGGACAGCTCCGCTACGAGCAGTACTTC
>TRBD1|TRBV28|TRBJ1-3|many
CASSFYRGAGNTIYF
TGTGCCAGCAGTTTTTACAGGGGGGCTGGAAACACCATATATTTT
>TRBD2|TRBV5-1|TRBJ2-7|many
CASSPRTSGTEQYF
TGCGCCAGCAGCCCCCGGACTAGCGGGACCGAGCAGTACTTC
>.|TRBV4-2|TRBJ1-2|many
CASSQATGRYGYTF
TGTGCCAGCAGCCAAGCGACAGGCCGCTATGGCTACACCTTC
>.|TRBV21-1|TRBJ2-5|many
CASSKEETQYF
TGTGCCAGCAGCAAAGAAGAGACCCAGTACTTC
>.|TRBV20-1|TRBJ2-7|medium-sized
CSATGLTGDPSYEQYF
TGCAGTGCTACGGGTCTCACGGGAGACCCCTCCTACGAGCAGTACTTC
>TRBD2|TRBV4-2|TRBJ2-7|many
CASSQTTSGGSAYEQYF
TGTGCCAGCAGCCAAACTACTAGCGGGGGTTCAGCCTACGAGCAGTACTTC
>.|TRBV13|TRBJ2-1|few
CASSLGVDEQFF
TGTGCCAGCAGCTTAGGCGTGGATGAGCAGTTCTTC
>.|TRBV28|TRBJ2-7|many
CASSFLPPRGNEQYF
TGTGCCAGCAGTTTCCTCCCCCCCCGCGGGAACGAGCAGTACTTC
>TRBD2|TRBV23-1|TRBJ2-3|many
CASSQRGLADYTDTQYF
TGCGCCAGCAGTCAAAGGGGTCTAGCGGACTACACAGATACGCAGTATTTT
>TRBD1|TRBV29-1|TRBJ1-2|many
CSVDEGALNYGYTF
TGCAGCGTTGATGAGGGGGCCCTTAACTATGGCTACACCTTC
>TRBD2|TRBV7-2|TRBJ2-1|medium-sized
CASSLRLAGGPLSSYNEQFF
TGTGCCAGCAGCTTAAGGCTAGCGGGAGGGCCATTAAGCTCCTACAATGAGCAGTTCTTC
>.|TRBV6-5|TRBJ1-2|many
CASSSPHQGRDYGYTF
TGTGCCAGCAGTTCCCCCCACCAGGGGCGTGACTATGGCTACACCTTC
>.|TRBV20-1|TRBJ2-3|many
CSARWEVPQYF
TGCAGTGCCCGGTGGGAAGTCCCGCAGTATTTT
>.|TRBV6-5|TRBJ1-5|many
CASRGTGNQPQHF
TGTGCCAGCAGGGGAACAGGCAATCAGCCCCAGCATTTT